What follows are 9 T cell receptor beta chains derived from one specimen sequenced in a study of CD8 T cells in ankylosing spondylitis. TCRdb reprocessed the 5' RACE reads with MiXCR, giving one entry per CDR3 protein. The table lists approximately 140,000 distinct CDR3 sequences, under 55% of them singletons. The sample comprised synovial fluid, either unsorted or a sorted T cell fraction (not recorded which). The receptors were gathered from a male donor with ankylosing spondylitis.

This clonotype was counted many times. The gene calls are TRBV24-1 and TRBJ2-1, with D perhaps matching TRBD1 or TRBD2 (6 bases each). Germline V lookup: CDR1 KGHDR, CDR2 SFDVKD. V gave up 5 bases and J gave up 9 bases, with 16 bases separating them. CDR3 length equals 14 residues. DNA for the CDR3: TGTGCCACCAGTGGAGGGGGGCTAGCAGGTGAGCAGTTCTTC. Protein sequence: CATSGGGLAGEQFF.

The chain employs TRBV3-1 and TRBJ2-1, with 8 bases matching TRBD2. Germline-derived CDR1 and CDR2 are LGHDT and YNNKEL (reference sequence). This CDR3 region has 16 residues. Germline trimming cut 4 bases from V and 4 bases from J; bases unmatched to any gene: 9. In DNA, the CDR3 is TGTGCCAGCAGCCTATTGAGTAGCGGGATTTACAATGAGCAGTTCTTC. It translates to CASSLLSSGIYNEQFF.

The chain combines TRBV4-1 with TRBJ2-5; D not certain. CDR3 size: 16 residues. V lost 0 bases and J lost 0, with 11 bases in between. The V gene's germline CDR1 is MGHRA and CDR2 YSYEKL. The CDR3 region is CASSQDPAEHQETQYF. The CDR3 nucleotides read TGCGCCAGCAGCCAAGATCCCGCTGAGCACCAAGAGACCCAGTACTTC.

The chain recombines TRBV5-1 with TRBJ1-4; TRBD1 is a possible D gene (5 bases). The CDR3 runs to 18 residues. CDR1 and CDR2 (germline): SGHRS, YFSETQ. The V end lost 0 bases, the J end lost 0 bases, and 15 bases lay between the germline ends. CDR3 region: CASSLAGQGWPTNEKLFF. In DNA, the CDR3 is TGCGCCAGCAGCTTGGCCGGGCAGGGATGGCCAACTAATGAAAAACTGTTTTTT.

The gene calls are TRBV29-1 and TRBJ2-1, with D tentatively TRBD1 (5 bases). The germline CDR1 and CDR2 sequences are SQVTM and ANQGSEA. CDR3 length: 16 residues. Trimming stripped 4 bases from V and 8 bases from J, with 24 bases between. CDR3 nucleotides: TGCAGCGTTGTTCGATTAGGACAAGGGGTATCCGATGAGCAGTTCTTC. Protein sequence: CSVVRLGQGVSDEQFF.

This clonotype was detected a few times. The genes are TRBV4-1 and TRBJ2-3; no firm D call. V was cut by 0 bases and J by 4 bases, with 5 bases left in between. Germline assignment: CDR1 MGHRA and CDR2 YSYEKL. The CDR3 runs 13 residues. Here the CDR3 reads CASSQDRSDTQYF. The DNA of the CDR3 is TGCGCCAGCAGCCAAGATAGGTCAGATACGCAGTATTTT.

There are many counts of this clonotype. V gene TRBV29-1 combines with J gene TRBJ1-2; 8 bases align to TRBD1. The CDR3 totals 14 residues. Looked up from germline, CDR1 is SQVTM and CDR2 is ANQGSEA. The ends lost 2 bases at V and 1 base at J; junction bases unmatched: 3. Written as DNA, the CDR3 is TGCAGCGTTGAACAGGGGGCCCTTAACTATGGCTACACCTTC. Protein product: CSVEQGALNYGYTF.

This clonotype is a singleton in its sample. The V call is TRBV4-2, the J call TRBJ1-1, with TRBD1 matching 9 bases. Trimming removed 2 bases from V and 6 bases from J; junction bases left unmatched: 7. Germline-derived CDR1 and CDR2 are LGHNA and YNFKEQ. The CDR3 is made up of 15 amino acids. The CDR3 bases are TGTGCCAGCAGCCAATGGACAGGGGTTTTGGCTGAAGCTTTCTTT. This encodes CASSQWTGVLAEAFF.

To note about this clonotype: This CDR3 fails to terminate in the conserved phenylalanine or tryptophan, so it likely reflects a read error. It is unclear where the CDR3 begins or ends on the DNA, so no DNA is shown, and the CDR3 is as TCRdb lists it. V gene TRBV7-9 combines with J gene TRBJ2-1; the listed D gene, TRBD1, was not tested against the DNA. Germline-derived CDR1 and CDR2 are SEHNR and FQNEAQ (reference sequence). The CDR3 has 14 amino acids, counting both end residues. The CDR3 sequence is CASSLAQGHNEQCP.